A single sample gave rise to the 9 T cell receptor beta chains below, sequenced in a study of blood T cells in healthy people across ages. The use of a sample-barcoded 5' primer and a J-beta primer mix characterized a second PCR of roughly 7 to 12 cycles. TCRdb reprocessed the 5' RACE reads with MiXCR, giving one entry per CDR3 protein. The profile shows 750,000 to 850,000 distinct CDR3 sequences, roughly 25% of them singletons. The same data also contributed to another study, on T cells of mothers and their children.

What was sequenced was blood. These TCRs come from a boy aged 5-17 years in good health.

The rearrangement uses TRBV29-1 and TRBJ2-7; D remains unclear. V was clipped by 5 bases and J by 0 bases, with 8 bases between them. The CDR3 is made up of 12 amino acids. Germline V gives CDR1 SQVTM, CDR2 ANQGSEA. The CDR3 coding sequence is TGCAGCGTTTCCTCGAGCTCCTACGAGCAGTACTTC. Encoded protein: CSVSSSSYEQYF.

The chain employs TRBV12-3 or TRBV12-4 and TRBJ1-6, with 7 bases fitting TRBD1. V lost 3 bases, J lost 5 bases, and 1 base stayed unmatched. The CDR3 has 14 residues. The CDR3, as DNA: TGTGCCAGCAGTTTGGGACAGAATAATTCACCCCTCCACTTT. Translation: CASSLGQNNSPLHF.

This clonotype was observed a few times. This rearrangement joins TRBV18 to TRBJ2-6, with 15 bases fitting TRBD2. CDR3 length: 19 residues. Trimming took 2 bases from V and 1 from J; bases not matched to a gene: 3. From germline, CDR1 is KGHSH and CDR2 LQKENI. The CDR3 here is CASSPKGLAGGSGANVLTF. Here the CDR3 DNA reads TGTGCCAGCTCACCAAAAGGACTAGCGGGGGGGTCTGGGGCCAACGTCCTGACTTTC.

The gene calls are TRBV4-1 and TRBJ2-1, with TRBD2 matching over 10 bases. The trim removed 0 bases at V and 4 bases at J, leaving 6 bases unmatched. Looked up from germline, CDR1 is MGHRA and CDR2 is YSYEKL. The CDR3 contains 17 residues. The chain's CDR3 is CASSQDEGSGRYNEQFF. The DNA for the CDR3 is TGCGCCAGCAGCCAAGATGAGGGTAGCGGGAGGTACAATGAGCAGTTCTTC.

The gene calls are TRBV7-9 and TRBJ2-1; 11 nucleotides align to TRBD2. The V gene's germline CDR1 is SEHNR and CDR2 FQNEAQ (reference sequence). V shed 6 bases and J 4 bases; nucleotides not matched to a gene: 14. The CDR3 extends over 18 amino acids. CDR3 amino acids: CASSPLVAGTSGYNEQFF. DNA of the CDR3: TGTGCCAGCAGTCCTCTTGTAGCCGGGACTAGCGGTTACAATGAGCAGTTCTTC.

Here the CDR3 reads CASSWTADEQYF. The CDR3 coding sequence is TGTGCCAGCAGTTGGACGGCCGACGAGCAGTACTTC. The chain combines TRBV12-3 or TRBV12-4 with TRBJ2-7; no firm D call. With 4 bases removed from V and 5 bases from J, the gap between germline ends came to 9 bases. The CDR3 length is 12 residues.

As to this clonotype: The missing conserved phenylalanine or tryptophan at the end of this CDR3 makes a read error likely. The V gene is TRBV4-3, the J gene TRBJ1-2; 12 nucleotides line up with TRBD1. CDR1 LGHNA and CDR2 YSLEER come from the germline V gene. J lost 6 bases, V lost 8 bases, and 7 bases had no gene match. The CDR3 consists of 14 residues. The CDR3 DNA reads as TGCGCCAGCGGGACAGGGGGCTTTTCGGATGGCTACACCCTC. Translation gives CASGTGGFSDGYTL.

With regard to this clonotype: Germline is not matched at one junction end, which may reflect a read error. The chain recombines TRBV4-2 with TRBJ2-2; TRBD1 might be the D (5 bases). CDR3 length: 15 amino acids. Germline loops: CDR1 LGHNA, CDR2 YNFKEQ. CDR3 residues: CASGQEKGDTGELFF. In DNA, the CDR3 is TGTGCCAGCGGCCAAGAGAAAGGGGACACCGGGGAGCTGTTTTTT.

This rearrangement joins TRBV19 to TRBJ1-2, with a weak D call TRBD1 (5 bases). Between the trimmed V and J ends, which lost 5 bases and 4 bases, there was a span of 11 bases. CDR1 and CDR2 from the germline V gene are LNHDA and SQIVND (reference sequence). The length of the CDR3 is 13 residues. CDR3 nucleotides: TGTGCCAGTAGTTTCGGGACGTCCTATGGCTACACCTTC. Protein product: CASSFGTSYGYTF.